This TCR beta chain was observed in a study of blood T cell repertoires in COVID-19. Turning to the study itself: Samples came from the United States, Italy and Spain, spanning acute and convalescent COVID-19. Nucleic acid was either cDNA or gDNA, and it came from T cells, B-cell-depleted T cells, or PBMCs.

Under the authors' procedure: Amplifying reference gene primers gave estimates of nucleated cell counts. Here immunoSEQ multiplex PCR was the method, and the copy in TCRdb shows in-frame clones only, minus some. V and J calls and clone size are given by that table; D and trimming were obtained from the DNA. Of more than 150,000 clones detected, over 75% appear once; the ten largest clones hold about 13%. The ends lost 4 bases at V and 0 bases at J; junction bases unmatched: 11. This CDR3 contains 17 residues. CDR1 SGHNT and CDR2 YYREEE come from the germline V gene (reference sequence). This rearrangement joins TRBV5-4 to TRBJ2-7; 9 bases fit TRBD1. This TCR was recovered from a man aged 50 or older who had recovered from COVID-19. Sequenced material: peripheral blood. The DNA for the CDR3 is TGTGCCAGCAGCCGTGGGACAGGGCCTGATAGCTCCTACGAGCAGTACTTC. Its protein product is CASSRGTGPDSSYEQYF.